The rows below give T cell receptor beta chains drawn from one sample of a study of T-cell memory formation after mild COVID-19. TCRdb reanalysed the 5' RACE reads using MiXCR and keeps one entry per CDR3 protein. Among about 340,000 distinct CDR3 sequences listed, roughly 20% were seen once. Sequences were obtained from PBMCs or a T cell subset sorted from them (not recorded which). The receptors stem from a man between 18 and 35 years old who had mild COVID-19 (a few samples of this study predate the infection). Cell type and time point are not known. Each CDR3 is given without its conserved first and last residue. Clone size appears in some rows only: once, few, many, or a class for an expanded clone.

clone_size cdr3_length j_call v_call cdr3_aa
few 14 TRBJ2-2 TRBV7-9 ASSLDRTANTGELF
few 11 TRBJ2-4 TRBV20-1 SALGGAKNIQY
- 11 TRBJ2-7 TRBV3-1 ASSSGATYEQY
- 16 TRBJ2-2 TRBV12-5 ASGAGTMGVRVRRELF
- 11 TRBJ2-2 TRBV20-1 SALTHPTGELF
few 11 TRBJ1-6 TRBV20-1 SAIDRGNSPLH
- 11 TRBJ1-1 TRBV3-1 ASTGTANTEAF
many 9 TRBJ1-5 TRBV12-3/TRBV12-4 ASMSNQPQH
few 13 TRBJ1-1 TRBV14 ASSPVAPSNTEAF
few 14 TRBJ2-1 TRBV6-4 ASRLAGVLSYNEQF
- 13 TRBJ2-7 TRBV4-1 ASSIGLALNYEQY
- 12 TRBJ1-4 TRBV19 ASTDLGGYEKLF
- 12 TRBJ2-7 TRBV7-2 ASSLAAGGANGY
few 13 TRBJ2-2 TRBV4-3 ASSQDGTATGELF
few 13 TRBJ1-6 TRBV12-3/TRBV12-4 ASSSTGGLGSPLH
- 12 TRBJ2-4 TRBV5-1 ASSLGQGADIQY
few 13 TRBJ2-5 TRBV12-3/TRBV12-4 ASSFGENAPETQY
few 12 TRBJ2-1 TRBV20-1 SARTSGIYNEQF
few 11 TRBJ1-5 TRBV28 ASSRGLDFAQH
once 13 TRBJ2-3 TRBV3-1 ASSQEHYISDTQY
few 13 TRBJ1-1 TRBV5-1 ASSLDRAENTEAF
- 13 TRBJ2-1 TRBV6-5 ASSKRGGGAGEQF
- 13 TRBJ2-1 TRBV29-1 SVEDRRKKGNEQF
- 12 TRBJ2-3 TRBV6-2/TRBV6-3 ASRHNREADTQY
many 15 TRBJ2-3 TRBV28 ATTGLAGDSSTDTQY
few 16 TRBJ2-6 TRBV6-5 ASSSRGAGGTGANVLT
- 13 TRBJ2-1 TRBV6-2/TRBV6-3 ASSYLGQGTNEQF